These 13 T cell receptor beta chains came from one sample sequenced in a study of blood T cells in healthy people across ages. Primers used in a second PCR of roughly 7 to 11 cycles were a sample-barcoded 5' primer and a J-beta primer mix. TCRdb processed the 5' RACE reads anew with MiXCR; each CDR3 protein has one entry. This sample has about 970,000 distinct CDR3 sequences; roughly half occur once, and the top ten carry about a fifth. Sequenced material: blood. These receptors originate from a woman aged 55-75 years in good health.

V usage is TRBV9 and J usage is TRBJ2-7, with 8 nucleotides matching TRBD1. Looked up from germline, CDR1 is SGDLS and CDR2 is YYNGEE. The V and J ends lost 2 bases and 4 bases, in that order; junction bases with no gene match: 5. The CDR3 consists of 14 residues. CDR3 nucleotide sequence: TGTGCCAGCAGCGTTTTACAGGGGGGTTACGAGCAGTACTTC. Its translation is CASSVLQGGYEQYF.

The rearrangement joins TRBV5-1 to TRBJ2-3, with no clear D. The V gene lost 1 base and the J gene lost 2 bases, with 14 bases spanning the gap. This CDR3 region has 16 residues. Germline loops: CDR1 SGHRS, CDR2 YFSETQ. This CDR3 reads CASSLNTRGPTDTQYF. As DNA, the CDR3 is TGCGCCAGCAGCTTGAATACCCGAGGCCCCACAGATACGCAGTATTTT.

This clonotype showed up just a few times. This chain links TRBV2 with TRBJ2-5; D possibly corresponds to TRBD2 (6 bases). This CDR3 contains 13 residues. V was cut by 6 bases and J by 2 bases, with 10 bases left in between. The germline V gene encodes CDR1 SNHLY and CDR2 FYNNEI. The DNA for the CDR3 is TGTGCCAGCAGGGTAGCGGAGCAAGAGACCCAGTACTTC. This sequence encodes CASRVAEQETQYF.

This clonotype was seen only a few times. The chain employs TRBV4-2 and TRBJ2-7; the match to TRBD2 covers 14 bases. Unmatched junction bases numbered 11, after V lost 5 bases and J lost 2 bases. Germline assignment: CDR1 LGHNA and CDR2 YNFKEQ. The CDR3 consists of 18 residues. The CDR3 DNA is TGTGCCAGCAGCTCCTCCGCCGGGACTAGCGGGAGAACCTACGAGCAGTACTTC. Translated: CASSSSAGTSGRTYEQYF.

The V call is TRBV28, the J call TRBJ1-6; D perhaps matches TRBD1 (5 bases). With 6 bases removed from V and 8 bases from J, the gap between germline ends came to 14 bases. Germline V lookup: CDR1 MDHEN, CDR2 SYDVKM. This CDR3 spans 14 amino acids. The CDR3 nucleotides read TGTGCCAGCAGGTTGGGGGTCATCCATTCACCCCTCCACTTT. It codes for CASRLGVIHSPLHF.

V usage is TRBV7-2 and J usage is TRBJ2-5; 7 nucleotides match TRBD1. After removal of 5 bases from V and 2 bases from J, the junction contained 11 bases not matched to a gene. Germline-derived CDR1 and CDR2 are SGHTA and FQGNSA. The CDR3 runs to 16 residues. The CDR3 sequence is CASSVPTTGAQETQYF. The CDR3 DNA is TGTGCCAGCAGCGTACCGACTACAGGGGCTCAAGAGACCCAGTACTTC.

The rearrangement joins TRBV20-1 to TRBJ2-1; D uncertain. The V end lost 0 bases, the J end lost 4 bases, and 13 bases lay between the germline ends. The CDR3 length is 15 residues. The germline gives CDR1 DFQATT, CDR2 SNEGSKA (reference sequence). CDR3 in DNA: TGCAGTGCTAGAGATGCGCGGAAATCTTACAATGAGCAGTTCTTC. Its translation is CSARDARKSYNEQFF.

The J gene is TRBJ2-4, the V gene TRBV9, with a weak D call TRBD2 (6 bases). V dropped 2 bases and J dropped 1 base, with 7 bases sitting between them. Germline V gives CDR1 SGDLS, CDR2 YYNGEE. The CDR3 extends over 14 amino acids. The CDR3 DNA reads as TGTGCCAGCAGCGTTGGGGGGGCCAAAAACATTCAGTACTTC. Translated, it gives CASSVGGAKNIQYF.

The rearrangement joins TRBV27 to TRBJ2-1, with D perhaps TRBD1 (6 bases). V was trimmed by 6 bases and J by 0 bases, leaving 12 bases between them. This CDR3 comprises 15 residues. Looked up from germline, CDR1 is MNHEY and CDR2 is SMNVEV (reference sequence). CDR3 nucleotides: TGTGCCAGCAGCACAACAGGGTTCTCCTACAATGAGCAGTTCTTC. Its protein product is CASSTTGFSYNEQFF.

The V and J genes are TRBV6-1 and TRBJ1-2; D gene ambiguous. The germline CDR1 and CDR2 sequences are MNHNS and SASEGT. This CDR3 is 13 amino acids long. Trimming took 2 bases from V and 8 from J, leaving 12 bases between them. CDR3 sequence: CASSEWVTQGYTF. The DNA for the CDR3 is TGTGCCAGCAGTGAATGGGTAACCCAGGGCTACACCTTC.

The chain couples TRBV13 to TRBJ2-5, with D unclear. CDR3 length equals 11 residues. V dropped 3 bases and J dropped 9 bases, with 8 bases sitting between them. Germline loops: CDR1 PRHDT, CDR2 FYEKMQ (reference sequence). As DNA, the CDR3 is TGTGCCAGCAGCTTGAATACGGCCCAGTACTTC. Translated: CASSLNTAQYF.

This chain uses TRBV27 with TRBJ2-3; TRBD2 might be the D (6 bases). Looked up from germline, CDR1 is MNHEY and CDR2 is SMNVEV (reference sequence). This CDR3 spans 15 amino acids. Trimming pared 5 bases from V and 2 bases from J, leaving 14 bases between. The CDR3 is CASSLSGAATDTQYF. For the CDR3, the DNA is TGTGCCAGCAGTCTTAGCGGAGCCGCCACAGATACGCAGTATTTT.

This clonotype was detected a few times. This sequence joins TRBV6-6 and TRBJ2-7; 13 nucleotides align to TRBD2. J lost 6 bases, V lost 5 bases, and 4 bases had no gene match. Looked up from germline, CDR1 is MNHNY and CDR2 is SVGAGI (reference sequence). CDR3 size: 14 residues. The chain's CDR3 is CASSRLAGGVEQYF. The CDR3 region has the DNA TGTGCCAGCAGTCGACTAGCGGGAGGTGTCGAGCAGTACTTC.